The sequence of this T cell receptor (beta chain) was determined in a study of tumor and adjacent non-tumor tissue in lung cancer. Study at large: Aged about 31 to 85 years, patients included nine to eleven men and roughly 5 women with stage I to III disease.

Looked up from germline, CDR1 is SEHNR and CDR2 is FQNEAQ (reference sequence). Inclusive of both ends, the CDR3 amounts to 12 amino acids. No cell sorting was done before RNA was extracted from the tissue. The normal lung tissue was taken more than 3 cm from the tumor edge. A modified ARM-PCR protocol with three rounds of nested PCR amplified TCRbeta. TCRdb passed the multiplex PCR reads through MiXCR, listing each CDR3 protein once. The data contain approximately 53,000 distinct CDR3 sequences, 74% of them singletons. Of note for this clonotype: Since no conserved phenylalanine or tryptophan closes the CDR3, a read error is the likely cause. Because the CDR3's place on the DNA is in doubt, the DNA is left out and the CDR3 is given as listed by TCRdb.

This receptor was obtained from a woman aged 60-70 years with non-small cell lung cancer. Sequenced sample: distant non-tumor lung tissue. V gene TRBV7-9 combines with J gene TRBJ2-4; the table's TRBD1 call for D was not verified on the DNA. The CDR3 spells CASSLDDRGRYI.